This T cell receptor (beta chain) was retrieved from a study of technical replicates of blood from a few donors. Data came from immunoSEQ multiplex PCR; TCRdb stores just in-frame clones and leaves some out. This table has 65,000 to 80,000 clones, just under 95% appearing once. The ends were cut back, 6 bases at V and 5 bases at J, with 16 bases in the middle. The CDR3 runs to 14 residues. Germline CDR1 reads MNHEY; CDR2 reads SMNVEV (reference sequence). The sequenced sample consisted of T cells isolated from PBMCs. This receptor was identified in a human donor in good health. The chain carries TRBV27 and TRBJ1-2; D unclear. The CDR3 here is CASRYGRERYGYTF. In nucleotides, the CDR3 is TGTGCCAGCAGATATGGGAGGGAGCGATATGGCTACACCTTC.